These T cell receptor beta chains were read from a single sample in a study of OX40 agonist ivuxolimab in advanced cancers. TCRdb's copy holds only in-frame clones and misses some; the assay was immunoSEQ multiplex PCR. The sample shows around 50,000 clones, around nine tenths of them seen only once. Sequenced here: CD4+ or CD8+ T cells sorted from blood, sampled in a trial of the OX40 agonist ivuxolimab. The receptors shown here come from an adult with an advanced solid tumor such as melanoma, head and neck, liver or kidney cancer. Both conserved end residues are part of each CDR3. Each record gives: V gene, J gene, CDR3 protein.

v_call: TRBV29-1
j_call: TRBJ2-7
cdr3_aa: CSVEGGDSVSEQYF

v_call: TRBV21-1
j_call: TRBJ2-7
cdr3_aa: CASSKLISKYEQYF

v_call: TRBV19
j_call: TRBJ2-3
cdr3_aa: CASSSPDTALADTQYF

v_call: TRBV9
j_call: TRBJ2-1
cdr3_aa: CASSVGGGSDNEQFF

v_call: TRBV18
j_call: TRBJ2-1
cdr3_aa: CASSPTSGRTNEQFF

v_call: TRBV19
j_call: TRBJ2-5
cdr3_aa: CASSISVVRTEDQETQYF

v_call: TRBV7-2
j_call: TRBJ2-7
cdr3_aa: CASLPRAGTSEQYF

v_call: TRBV18
j_call: TRBJ1-2
cdr3_aa: CASSPGTGPNYGYTF

v_call: TRBV27
j_call: TRBJ2-5
cdr3_aa: CASSSRVRETQYF

v_call: TRBV2
j_call: TRBJ1-2
cdr3_aa: CASTEDGYTF

v_call: TRBV29-1
j_call: TRBJ2-4
cdr3_aa: CSAQGATGWAKNIQYF

v_call: TRBV19
j_call: TRBJ1-1
cdr3_aa: CASQPWGRDTEAFF

v_call: TRBV5-4
j_call: TRBJ1-2
cdr3_aa: CASSLTGQGYGYTF

v_call: TRBV19
j_call: TRBJ2-1
cdr3_aa: CASSRREGRVEQFF

v_call: TRBV5-1
j_call: TRBJ1-2
cdr3_aa: CASSFTGGNYGYTF

v_call: TRBV30
j_call: TRBJ1-5
cdr3_aa: CAWSGGGSNQPQHF

v_call: TRBV18
j_call: TRBJ2-2
cdr3_aa: CASSPLSDTGELFF

v_call: TRBV9
j_call: TRBJ2-1
cdr3_aa: CASSGTGLNEQFF

v_call: TRBV5-1
j_call: TRBJ2-7
cdr3_aa: CASSLGGLPSYEQYF

v_call: TRBV18
j_call: TRBJ2-5
cdr3_aa: CASSPYGKETQYF

v_call: TRBV28
j_call: TRBJ2-5
cdr3_aa: CASSSMGREMYF

v_call: TRBV28
j_call: TRBJ1-5
cdr3_aa: CASRAGWLPQHF

v_call: TRBV11-2
j_call: TRBJ1-3
cdr3_aa: CASSSRTVGGNTIYF

v_call: TRBV4-2
j_call: TRBJ2-7
cdr3_aa: CASSHDRTSRVYEQYF

v_call: TRBV5-1
j_call: TRBJ1-6
cdr3_aa: CASSLRNSPLHF

v_call: TRBV19
j_call: TRBJ1-2
cdr3_aa: CASSIKLAAIFDGYTF

v_call: TRBV19
j_call: TRBJ1-5
cdr3_aa: CASSIGLGTVYGPQHF

v_call: TRBV5-1
j_call: TRBJ1-1
cdr3_aa: CASSQDSEDTEAFF

v_call: TRBV19
j_call: TRBJ1-4
cdr3_aa: CASSIAQARGEKLFF

v_call: TRBV9
j_call: TRBJ2-2
cdr3_aa: CASRAGQGNTGELFF

v_call: TRBV30
j_call: TRBJ2-1
cdr3_aa: CAWSVGSSYNEQFF

v_call: TRBV7-9
j_call: TRBJ2-7
cdr3_aa: CASATQGQFSYEQYF

v_call: TRBV18
j_call: TRBJ2-2
cdr3_aa: CASSPEGQPTGELFF

v_call: TRBV29-1
j_call: TRBJ2-1
cdr3_aa: CSVVSGMSSYNEQFF

v_call: TRBV6-5
j_call: TRBJ1-1
cdr3_aa: CASSDRGRDTEAFF

v_call: TRBV27
j_call: TRBJ1-1
cdr3_aa: CASSNRGTLNTEAFF

v_call: TRBV25-1
j_call: TRBJ2-3
cdr3_aa: CASSPGWGTDTQYF

v_call: TRBV11-2
j_call: TRBJ1-3
cdr3_aa: CASSVEARGNTIYF

v_call: TRBV9
j_call: TRBJ2-2
cdr3_aa: CASSVKSGTGGTGELFF

v_call: TRBV29-1
j_call: TRBJ2-7
cdr3_aa: CSVSVSSYEQYF

v_call: TRBV6-1
j_call: TRBJ1-3
cdr3_aa: CASSEGYSGNTIYF

v_call: TRBV5-1
j_call: TRBJ2-5
cdr3_aa: CASSPRLAGEGETQYF

v_call: TRBV2
j_call: TRBJ1-2
cdr3_aa: CASSDSQEPLYGYTF